This T cell receptor beta chain was sequenced during a study of T-cell reconstitution after alpha-beta-depleted transplantation in children. Unique molecular identifiers tagged the TCRbeta library. MiXCR was run by TCRdb on the PCR reads, yielding one entry per CDR3 protein. The sample yields around 240,000 distinct CDR3 sequences, approximately 9.7% seen once. This CDR3 is built from 15 residues. The junction had 8 bases not matched to a gene; V was cut back by 2 bases and J by 6 bases. Germline V gene data show CDR1 as SGHTA and CDR2 as FQGNSA. By sample share, this clonotype is medium-sized (0.01 to 0.1%).

The starting material was PBMCs from the stem cell graft donor, obtained from the stem cell graft. The receptor's source is a human donor who donated a stem cell graft to a child with SCID. This chain links TRBV7-2 with TRBJ2-7, with 9 bases identical to TRBD1. The CDR3 reads CASSLSRTGAGEQYF. Here the CDR3 DNA reads TGTGCCAGCAGCTTATCCAGGACAGGGGCCGGCGAGCAGTACTTC.